This T cell receptor beta chain was identified during a study of T cells in Graves' hyperthyroidism and ophthalmopathy. V lost 3 bases and J lost 2; bases outside the gene matches: 6. CDR1 and CDR2 from the germline V gene are LNHDA and SQIVND (reference sequence). The CDR3 sequence is 15 residues long. RNA transcripts were the template for amplifying TCR beta CDR3 regions. HTBI primers were used for first-round RT-PCR of the TCR CDR3. TCRdb re-called the multiplex PCR reads with MiXCR, one entry per CDR3 protein. The sample contains a few hundred thousand distinct CDR3 sequences, approximately 15% of which appear only once. Findings and caveats of the study: Most thyroid clonotypes expanded above 0.001 appeared in blood too.

This clonotype appeared many times. The antigen remains undetermined. The rearrangement links TRBV19 to TRBJ2-7, with 8 bases identical to TRBD2. Sequencing was performed on blood. The sequence came from a woman aged 25 to 39 with Graves' hyperthyroidism. CDR3 DNA: TGTGCCAGTAGTATCGGGACTAGAGGTCCCTACGAGCAGTACTTC. This codes for CASSIGTRGPYEQYF.